This entry describes one T cell receptor (beta chain). The antigen remains undetermined. A junction boundary mismatches the germline segment, possibly from a read error. There are 14 residues in the CDR3. Germline V CDR1 and CDR2: SGDLS, YYNGEE. This sample is part of a study of T-cell reconstitution after alpha-beta-depleted transplantation in children. General study findings and limits: For some patients, TCRbeta diversity was high at day 60 because of recipient T cells and thymic progenitors that survived.

Researchers prepared the TCRbeta library using unique molecular identifiers, the study reports. Each CDR3 protein is one row after TCRdb ran MiXCR on the PCR reads. The sample has hundreds of thousands of distinct CDR3 sequences; approximately 8% are singletons. J is TRBJ2-3 and V is TRBV9, with unresolved D. The specimen was PBMCs, mostly from graft donor cells, collected 360 days after TCRalphabeta/CD19-depleted stem cell transplant. The sequence was obtained from a male patient aged 2-15 years who had a stem cell transplant for acute myeloid leukemia, so the T cells may come from the graft donor. The CDR3 sequence: CASSVGVSTDTRYF. CDR3 coding DNA: TGTGCCAGCAGCGTAGGAGTCAGCACAGATACGCGGTATTTT.